The 5 T cell receptor beta chains presented below share a single source sample, sequenced in a study of metastatic and nonmetastatic thyroid tumors. Nobody among the patients had been given any treatment before thyroid surgery. TCRdb redid the clone calls on the PCR reads using MiXCR. The data contain some 12,000 clones, 9% to 15% of them seen just once; the ten biggest clones take up over 10%. The sequencing input was blood. The receptors come from a female donor with papillary thyroid cancer or a benign thyroid nodule (not recorded which). Some clones in this sample may be carry-over from other donors' samples.

This clone was recorded at least ten times. This CDR3 is also generated by other DNA sequences in the sample. The V and J genes are TRBV4-2 and TRBJ1-4, with D unresolved. CDR1 LGHNA and CDR2 YNFKEQ come from the germline V gene. Trimming took 4 bases from V and 11 from J, leaving 17 bases between them. This CDR3 contains 14 residues. CDR3 sequence reads: CASSPGGPNSKLFF. The CDR3 DNA sequence: TGTGCCAGCAGCCCCGGCGGGCCTAATAGTAAACTGTTTTTT.

This clone is medium-sized (0.01 to 0.1%). Other DNA sequences in the sample encode the same CDR3. The CDR3 sequence: CASSIVRYNQPQHF. Here the CDR3 DNA reads TGTGCCAGCAGTATTGTCAGATACAATCAGCCCCAGCATTTT. V usage is TRBV6-1 and J usage is TRBJ1-5, with no clear D. This CDR3 has 14 residues. Per the germline V gene, CDR1 is MNHNS and CDR2 is SASEGT. Trimming took 5 bases from V and 3 from J, leaving 11 bases between them.

This clone was seen many times. The V gene is TRBV19, the J gene TRBJ2-1; 7 bases fit TRBD2. CDR3 length: 16 amino acids. Trimming removed 3 bases from V and 2 bases from J; junction bases left unmatched: 7. Germline V gives CDR1 LNHDA, CDR2 SQIVND (reference sequence). CDR3 coding DNA: TGTGCCAGTAGTATGGGGGGGGAGGGTCCCTACAATGAGCAGTTCTTC. It specifies CASSMGGEGPYNEQFF.

This clone was counted between two and nine times. The conserved final phenylalanine or tryptophan is absent from the CDR3, which likely points to a read error. No DNA is shown, since the ends of the CDR3 on it are uncertain; the CDR3 is the one TCRdb lists. J is TRBJ2-5 and V is TRBV4-1; TRBD1, the table's D call, was not compared with the DNA. The CDR3 length is 15 residues, termini included. The germline gives CDR1 MGHRA, CDR2 YSYEKL. The CDR3 here is CARQLAGGRGQEAWL.

This clone counts as medium-sized. The genes are TRBV4-1 and TRBJ2-7; perhaps TRBD1 as D (6 bases). The germline V gene encodes CDR1 MGHRA and CDR2 YSYEKL. The CDR3 length is 15 residues. V lost 0 bases to trimming and J lost 3 bases, with 12 bases between them. For the CDR3, the DNA is TGCGCCAGCAGCCAAGAAAGAACAGGGAACTACGAGCAGTACTTC. It yields the protein CASSQERTGNYEQYF.